This T cell receptor beta chain was captured by sequencing in a study of control samples from healthy donors and cancer patients. In germline, CDR1 is MNHEY, CDR2 SMNVEV (reference sequence). V was cut by 5 bases and J by 2 bases, with 16 bases left in between. This CDR3 is built from 17 residues. Using immunoSEQ multiplex PCR, the repertoire was profiled, and TCRdb retains in-frame clones only, with some absent. The sample has approximately 82,000 clones, around 87% seen once; the top ten hold roughly 20%. The receptor's source is a man aged 50-59 years in good health. Specimen: blood. The chain employs TRBV27 and TRBJ1-6; no definite D call. CDR3 in DNA: TGTGCCAGCAGTCCACTGGCCAGGTCCGCCTATAATTCACCCCTCCACTTT. It translates to CASSPLARSAYNSPLHF.